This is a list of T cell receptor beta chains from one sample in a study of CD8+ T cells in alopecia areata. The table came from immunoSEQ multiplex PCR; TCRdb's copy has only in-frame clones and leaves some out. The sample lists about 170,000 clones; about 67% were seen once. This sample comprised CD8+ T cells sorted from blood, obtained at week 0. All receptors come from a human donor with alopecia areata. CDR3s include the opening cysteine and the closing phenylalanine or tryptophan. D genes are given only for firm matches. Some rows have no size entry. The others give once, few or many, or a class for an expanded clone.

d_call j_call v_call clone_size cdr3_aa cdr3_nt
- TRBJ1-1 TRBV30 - CAWSGLTNTEAFF TGTGCCTGGAGTGGACTGACCAACACTGAAGCTTTCTTT
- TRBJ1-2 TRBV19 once CASSIVAGNNYGYTF TGTGCCAGTAGTATCGTAGCTGGTAACAACTATGGCTACACCTTC
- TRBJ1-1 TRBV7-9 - CASSWFNTEAFF TGTGCCAGCAGCTGGTTCAACACTGAAGCTTTCTTT
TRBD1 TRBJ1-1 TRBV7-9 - CASSPDRLNTEAFF TGTGCCAGCAGTCCGGACAGGCTGAACACTGAAGCTTTCTTT
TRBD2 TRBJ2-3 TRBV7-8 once CASSHRLAGPTDTQYF TGTGCCAGCAGCCACAGACTAGCGGGGCCCACAGATACGCAGTATTTT
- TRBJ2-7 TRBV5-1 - CASSAEQNPYEQYF TGCGCCAGCAGCGCGGAACAGAATCCCTACGAGCAGTACTTC
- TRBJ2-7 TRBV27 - CASSLMAEGIYEQYF TGTGCCAGCAGTTTAATGGCAGAGGGGATCTACGAGCAGTACTTC
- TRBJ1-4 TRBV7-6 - CASSSTPGNGEKLFF TGTGCCAGCAGCTCCACACCGGGGAATGGTGAAAAACTGTTTTTT
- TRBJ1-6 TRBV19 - CASRVGNSPLHF TGTGCCAGCAGGGTTGGGAATTCACCCCTCCACTTT
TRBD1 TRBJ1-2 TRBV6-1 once CASTLTGLEGYTF TGTGCCAGCACCTTGACAGGGCTCGAGGGCTACACCTTC
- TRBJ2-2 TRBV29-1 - CSVDEGFGELFF TGCAGCGTTGACGAAGGATTCGGGGAGCTGTTTTTT
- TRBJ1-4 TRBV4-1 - CASRDTGQTNEKLFF TGCGCCAGCAGGGATACAGGGCAAACTAATGAAAAACTGTTTTTT
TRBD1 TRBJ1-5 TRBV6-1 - CASRGQKMQPQHF TGTGCCAGCAGGGGACAGAAAATGCAGCCCCAGCATTTT
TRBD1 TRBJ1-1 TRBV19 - CATDRGNTEAFF TGTGCCACCGACAGGGGGAACACTGAAGCTTTCTTT
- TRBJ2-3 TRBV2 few CASSGRLPAGYF TGTGCCAGCAGTGGTCGCCTTCCAGCAGGGTATTTT
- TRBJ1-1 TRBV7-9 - CASSDGPEAFF TGTGCCAGCAGCGACGGACCTGAAGCTTTCTTT
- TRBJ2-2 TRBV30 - CAWTQGEVTGELFF TGTGCCTGGACGCAGGGGGAGGTCACCGGGGAGCTGTTTTTT
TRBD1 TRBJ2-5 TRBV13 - CASSNRDRVYQETQYF TGTGCCAGCAGCAACCGGGACAGGGTGTACCAAGAGACCCAGTACTTC
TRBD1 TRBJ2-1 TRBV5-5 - CASSLTGGLTYEQFF TGTGCCAGCAGCTTGACAGGGGGCCTTACGTATGAGCAGTTCTTC
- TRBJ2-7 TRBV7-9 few CATHPTGYPEQYF TGTGCCACCCATCCTACAGGTTACCCCGAGCAGTACTTC
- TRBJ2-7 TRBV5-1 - CASSFGYEQYF TGCGCCAGCAGCTTCGGCTACGAGCAGTACTTC
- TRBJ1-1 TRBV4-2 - CASSQDQGEGEAFF TGTGCCAGCAGCCAAGATCAAGGGGAAGGAGAAGCTTTCTTT
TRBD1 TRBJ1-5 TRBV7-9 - CASSSDRDFFQPQHF TGTGCCAGCAGCTCGGACAGGGATTTTTTTCAGCCCCAGCATTTT
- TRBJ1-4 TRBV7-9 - CASSITTNEKLFF TGTGCCAGCAGCATCACCACAAATGAAAAACTGTTTTTT
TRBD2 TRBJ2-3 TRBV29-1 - CSALDASGGAIDTQYF TGCAGCGCCCTTGACGCTAGCGGGGGGGCTATAGATACGCAGTATTTT
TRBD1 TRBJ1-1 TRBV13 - CASSDGTGDNTEAFF TGTGCCAGCAGCGATGGAACAGGGGATAACACTGAAGCTTTCTTT
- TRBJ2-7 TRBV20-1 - CSARQIHEQYF TGCAGTGCACGACAGATCCACGAGCAGTACTTC
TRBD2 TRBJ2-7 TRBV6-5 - CASSRILAANYEQYF TGTGCCAGCAGCCGGATTCTAGCGGCGAACTACGAGCAGTACTTC
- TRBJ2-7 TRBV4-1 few CASSQTGLASYEQYF TGCGCCAGCAGCCAGACGGGACTGGCTTCCTACGAGCAGTACTTC
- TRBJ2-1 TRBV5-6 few CASSLGLLQFF TGTGCCAGCAGCTTGGGCCTCCTCCAGTTCTTC
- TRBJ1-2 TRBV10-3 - CAISESRGADYGYTF TGTGCCATCAGTGAGTCGAGGGGGGCCGACTATGGCTACACCTTC
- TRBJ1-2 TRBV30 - CAWTGPTRPYGYTF TGTGCCTGGACAGGTCCAACCAGGCCCTATGGCTACACCTTC
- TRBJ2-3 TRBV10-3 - CAISDPSTPQVADTQYF TGTGCCATCAGTGATCCCTCAACCCCACAAGTCGCAGATACGCAGTATTTT
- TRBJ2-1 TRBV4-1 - CASSRTNDNEQFF TGCGCCAGCAGCCGGACTAACGACAATGAGCAGTTCTTC
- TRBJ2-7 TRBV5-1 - CASSLDQGRGYEQYF TGCGCCAGCAGCTTAGACCAGGGGCGGGGTTACGAGCAGTACTTC
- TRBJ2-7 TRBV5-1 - CASSPTGNPYEQYF TGCGCCAGCAGTCCTACAGGGAACCCCTACGAGCAGTACTTC
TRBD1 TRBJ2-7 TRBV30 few CAWINRDRGYEQYF TGTGCCTGGATCAACCGGGACAGGGGCTACGAGCAGTACTTC
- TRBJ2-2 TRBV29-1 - CSSRTNTGELFF TGCAGCTCACGGACAAACACCGGGGAGCTGTTTTTT
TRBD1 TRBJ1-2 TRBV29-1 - CSVPPQGARGYTF TGCAGCGTCCCTCCACAGGGGGCTCGGGGCTACACCTTC
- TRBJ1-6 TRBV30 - CAWMSVGSPLHF TGTGCCTGGATGTCGGTAGGATCACCCCTCCACTTT
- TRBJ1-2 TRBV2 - CASSSPGEGYGYTF TGTGCCAGCAGTTCACCAGGGGAAGGCTATGGCTACACCTTC
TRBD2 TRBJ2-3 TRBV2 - CASSKLAGPDTQYF TGTGCCAGCAGTAAACTAGCGGGGCCAGATACGCAGTATTTT
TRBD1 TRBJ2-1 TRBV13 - CASSLYRGSSYNEQFF TGTGCCAGCAGCTTGTACAGGGGCAGCTCCTACAATGAGCAGTTCTTC
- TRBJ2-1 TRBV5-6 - CASSTHQAGADEQFF TGTGCCAGCAGCACCCATCAGGCAGGGGCGGATGAGCAGTTCTTC
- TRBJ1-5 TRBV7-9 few CASSSGGNQPQHF TGTGCCAGCAGCTCGGGGGGGAATCAGCCCCAGCATTTT
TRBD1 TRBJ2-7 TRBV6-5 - CATQGESYEQYF TGTGCCACACAGGGGGAGTCCTACGAGCAGTACTTC
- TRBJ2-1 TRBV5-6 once CASSLGGSRAFF TGTGCCAGCAGCTTGGGAGGGAGTCGTGCGTTCTTC
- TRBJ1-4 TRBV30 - CAWSFAGNEKLFF TGTGCCTGGAGTTTCGCGGGTAATGAAAAACTGTTTTTT
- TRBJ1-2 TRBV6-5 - CASSYATRGDGYTF TGTGCCAGCAGTTACGCGACCCGGGGGGATGGCTACACCTTC
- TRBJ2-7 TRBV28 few CACVGSDTYEQYF TGTGCCTGCGTGGGTAGCGATACCTACGAGCAGTACTTC
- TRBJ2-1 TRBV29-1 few CSAGAEEQFF TGCAGCGCCGGGGCAGAGGAGCAGTTCTTC